Below, 17 T cell receptor beta chains from the same sample are listed, as sequenced in a study of blood T cell repertoires in COVID-19. TCRdb's table, derived via immunoSEQ multiplex PCR, lists solely in-frame clones and lacks some. The data contain under 200,000 clones, 70% to 85% of them singletons. Sequencing was done on a sample of PBMCs or T cells enriched from blood (not recorded which). The receptors stem from a woman aged 60-75 years with acute COVID-19.

This clone was picked up a small number of times. The chain links TRBV28 to TRBJ2-5; no definite D call. The germline V and J ends were trimmed by 4 bases and 4 bases, with 7 bases remaining between them. The CDR3 consists of 12 residues. Germline V gene sequence: CDR1 MDHEN, CDR2 SYDVKM. CDR3 sequence (DNA): TGTGCCAGCAGTTCTTTCCCAGAGACCCAGTACTTC. Its protein product is CASSSFPETQYF.

This clone was counted a few times. J is TRBJ1-3 and V is TRBV30; D ambiguous. The ends were cut back, 0 bases at V and 2 bases at J, with 5 bases in the middle. Germline loops: CDR1 GTSNPN, CDR2 SVGIG (reference sequence). This CDR3 is built from 13 residues. CDR3 nucleotides: TGTGCCTGGAGTGTACAGACTGGAAACACCATATATTTT. Amino acids: CAWSVQTGNTIYF.

The CDR3 sequence is CASSLSRLTGSNEQFF. CDR3 bases: TGCGCCAGCAGCTTGTCTAGGTTAACGGGGTCGAATGAGCAGTTCTTC. The rearrangement joins TRBV5-1 to TRBJ2-1, with D maybe TRBD2 (5 bases). The CDR3 loop spans 16 amino acids. Germline V gene sequence: CDR1 SGHRS, CDR2 YFSETQ. The V and J ends lost 1 base and 7 bases respectively, with 18 bases between them.

This chain's CDR3 is CASRGQSNYGYTF. Here the CDR3 DNA reads TGTGCCAGCAGGGGACAGTCGAACTATGGCTACACCTTC. V and J are TRBV6-5 and TRBJ1-2; 7 bases fit TRBD1. The germline gives CDR1 MNHEY, CDR2 SVGAGI. The CDR3 consists of 13 residues. Trimming cost V 6 bases and J 2 bases; bases outside gene matches: 3.

The V and J genes are TRBV3-1 (or the pseudogene TRBV3-2) and TRBJ2-5, with D tentatively TRBD1 (6 bases). CDR3 length equals 13 residues. Germline V gene sequence: CDR1 LGHDT, CDR2 YNNKEL (reference sequence). Trimming removed 6 bases from V and 3 bases from J, with 11 bases in between. The CDR3, as DNA: TGTGCCAGCAGTCCCCGGACAGAAGAGACCCAGTACTTC. Amino acid sequence: CASSPRTEETQYF.

This chain connects TRBV6-4 to TRBJ2-2, with 9 bases identical to TRBD1. Germline V gene sequence: CDR1 MRHNA, CDR2 SNTAGT. The CDR3 sequence is 14 residues long. Trimming cost V 8 bases and J 5 bases; bases outside gene matches: 6. CDR3 DNA sequence: TGTGCCAGCCGTCCCGGGACAGGGACCGGGGAGCTGTTTTTT. Translated, it gives CASRPGTGTGELFF.

The chain has TRBV15 and TRBJ2-5; TRBD1 might be the D (5 bases). The V end lost 3 bases, the J end lost 9 bases, and 20 bases lay between the germline ends. CDR1 is LNHNV, CDR2 YYDKDF, per germline (reference sequence). The CDR3 loop spans 15 amino acids. CDR3 sequence reads: CATSSDSPNVAAQYF. As DNA, the CDR3 is TGTGCCACCAGCAGCGACAGTCCCAATGTTGCGGCCCAGTACTTC. Looking up the rest from reference TRBV15 and TRBJ2-5 gives the full variable domain: DAMVIQNPRYQVTQFGKPVTLSCSQTLNHNVMYWYQQKSSQAPKLLFHYYDKDFNNEADTPDNFQSRRPNTSFCFLDIRSPGLGDTAMYLCATSSDSPNVAAQYFGPGTRLLVL.

CDR3 coding DNA: TGTGCCAGCAGTCACCCCGGGCTAGCGGGGGGCCCCGGGGAGCTGTTTTTT. Encoded protein: CASSHPGLAGGPGELFF. The chain is built from TRBV6-2 or TRBV6-3 and TRBJ2-2, with 11 nucleotides matching TRBD2. CDR3 length: 17 amino acids. The J segment lost 6 bases and the V segment lost 5 bases, leaving 11 bases of the junction unmatched. Germline V gene data show CDR1 as MNHEY and CDR2 as SVGEGT.

The V and J genes are TRBV19 and TRBJ2-1, with TRBD2 identical over 15 bases. Per the germline V gene, CDR1 is LNHDA and CDR2 is SQIVND (reference sequence). V shed 4 bases, J shed 6 bases, and the junction held 13 bases outside the gene matches. This CDR3 is 19 amino acids long. The CDR3 region is CASSSDIPGLAGGSNEQFF. CDR3 bases: TGTGCCAGTAGTAGTGATATACCGGGACTAGCGGGGGGCTCCAATGAGCAGTTCTTC.

V is TRBV19 and J is TRBJ1-3; TRBD1 might be the D (6 bases). Germline V lookup: CDR1 LNHDA, CDR2 SQIVND (reference sequence). The CDR3 covers 14 residues. Trimming left V 7 bases short and J 1 base short, with 11 bases between. The CDR3 sequence: CASNPQGSGNTIYF. CDR3 DNA: TGTGCCAGTAACCCACAGGGTTCTGGAAACACCATATATTTT.

The rearrangement uses TRBV6-2 or TRBV6-3 and TRBJ2-7; the match to TRBD2 covers 9 bases. Trimming took 4 bases from V and 3 from J; bases not matched to a gene: 10. The length of the CDR3 is 16 residues. Germline lookup yields CDR1 MNHEY and CDR2 SVGEGT. CDR3 sequence (DNA): TGTGCCAGCAGTTCCGTGGGACTAGCCAGGGGCTACGAGCAGTACTTC. It translates to CASSSVGLARGYEQYF.

V usage is TRBV4-1 and J usage is TRBJ2-2; tentatively, D is TRBD2 (7 bases). Germline CDR1 reads MGHRA; CDR2 reads YSYEKL. The CDR3 consists of 16 residues. The V end lost 4 bases, the J end lost 0 bases, and 12 bases lay between the germline ends. CDR3 coding DNA: TGCGCCAGCAGCCTAAGGGGGGGCGCGAACACCGGGGAGCTGTTTTTT. It encodes CASSLRGGANTGELFF.

In its sample, this clone was seen once. The CDR3 region is CAGDRGRESLFF. CDR3 bases: TGTGCCGGGGACAGGGGACGGGAGTCACTGTTCTTC. V gene TRBV7-9 combines with J gene TRBJ2-1; TRBD1 matches 10 bases. Per germline, CDR1 SEHNR and CDR2 FQNEAQ (reference sequence). J was trimmed by 15 bases and V by 11 bases; bases with no gene match: 13. The CDR3 is made up of 12 amino acids. Supplemented by reference TRBV7-9 and TRBJ2-1, the full variable domain reads DTGVSQNPRHKITKRGQNVTFRCDPISEHNRLYWYRQTLGQGPEFLTYFQNEAQLEKSRLLSDRFSAERPKGSFSTLEIQRTEQGDSAMYLCAGDRGRESLFFGPGTRLTVL.

CDR3 protein: CASSIPGQGVYGYTF. Here the CDR3 DNA reads TGTGCCAGCAGTATCCCGGGACAGGGGGTCTATGGCTACACCTTC. The V call is TRBV27, the J call TRBJ1-2; 11 bases agree with TRBD1. The CDR3 is 15 residues long. Germline CDR1 and CDR2: MNHEY and SMNVEV (reference sequence). The V segment lost 5 bases and the J segment 4 bases; nucleotides outside the gene matches: 6.

This chain connects TRBV7-2 to TRBJ1-2; a possible D gene is TRBD1 (5 bases). The CDR3 runs to 14 residues. In germline, CDR1 is SGHTA, CDR2 FQGNSA. Trimming removed 7 bases at V and 4 bases at J, with 16 bases between. CDR3: CASTIAGGGYGYTF. The CDR3 DNA reads TGTGCCAGCACTATCGCGGGGGGAGGCTATGGCTACACCTTC.

The chain uses TRBV5-1 and TRBJ2-7; no definite D call. The germline gives CDR1 SGHRS, CDR2 YFSETQ. CDR3 length: 12 amino acids. Trimming pared 1 base from V and 4 bases from J, leaving 6 bases between. The CDR3: CASSLPGYEQYF. In DNA form, the CDR3 reads TGCGCCAGCAGCTTGCCGGGTTACGAGCAGTACTTC.

This chain uses TRBV6-5 with TRBJ1-4; D remains ambiguous. The ends were cut back, 6 bases at V and 0 bases at J, with 8 bases in the middle. Germline V lookup: CDR1 MNHEY, CDR2 SVGAGI. The CDR3 length is 14 residues. The DNA for the CDR3 is TGTGCCAGCAGGAAAGGAGCAACTAATGAAAAACTGTTTTTT. Translated, it gives CASRKGATNEKLFF.